This T cell receptor (beta chain) originates from a study of cytomegalovirus exposure and HLA in healthy donors. Study at large: In a later analysis, it was reported that the roughly 120 validation repertoires had been produced on the same platform as the roughly 610 repertoires belonging to the first cohort. Broader study findings: Accounts indicate the classifier identified cytomegalovirus status with strong specificity and sensitivity.

Libraries were prepared by immunoSEQ multiplex PCR; TCRdb keeps only in-frame clonotypes and omits some of them. The sample has 200,000 to 250,000 clones; roughly 88% are singletons. Points on this clone: Its antigen is not known.

The donors were part of the validation cohort of roughly 110 subjects. That cohort was separate from the first cohort, which comprised roughly 670 subjects. The TCR sequence derives from a woman aged 30 to 39 in good health and CMV-seropositive. Sequences were obtained from PBMCs.

The CDR3 DNA reads as TGTGCCAGCAGCCAAAGGGGAGGAAGGACCCTTACCTACAATGAGCAGTTCTTC. It yields the protein CASSQRGGRTLTYNEQFF. This rearrangement joins TRBV4-2 to TRBJ2-1, with a weak D call TRBD2 (6 bases). CDR3 length: 18 residues. Per the germline V gene, CDR1 is LGHNA and CDR2 is YNFKEQ. Trimming pared 2 bases from V and 2 bases from J, leaving 19 bases between.